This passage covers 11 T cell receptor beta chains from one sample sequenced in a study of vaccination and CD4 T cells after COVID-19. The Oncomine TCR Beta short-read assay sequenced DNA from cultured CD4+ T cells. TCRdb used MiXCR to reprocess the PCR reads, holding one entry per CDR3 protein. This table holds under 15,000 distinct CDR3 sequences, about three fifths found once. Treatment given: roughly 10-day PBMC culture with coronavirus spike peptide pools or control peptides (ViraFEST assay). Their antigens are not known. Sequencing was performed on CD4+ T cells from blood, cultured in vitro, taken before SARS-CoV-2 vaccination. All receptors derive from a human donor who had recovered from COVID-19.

The CDR3 here is CASSEVGSDTGELFF. The CDR3 coding sequence is TGTGCCAGCAGTGAAGTGGGAAGTGATACCGGGGAGCTGTTTTTT. The chain uses TRBV2 and TRBJ2-2; the D is unclear. From germline, CDR1 is SNHLY and CDR2 FYNNEI. The CDR3 length is 15 residues. Between the trimmed V and J ends, which lost 1 base and 5 bases, there was a span of 11 bases.

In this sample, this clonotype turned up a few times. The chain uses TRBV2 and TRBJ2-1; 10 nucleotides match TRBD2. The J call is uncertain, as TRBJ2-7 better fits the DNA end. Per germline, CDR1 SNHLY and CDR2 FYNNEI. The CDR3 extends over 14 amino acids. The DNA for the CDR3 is TGTGCCAGCAAAGGACTAGCGGAGGAGTACGAGCAGTACTTC. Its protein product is CASKGLAEEYEQYF.

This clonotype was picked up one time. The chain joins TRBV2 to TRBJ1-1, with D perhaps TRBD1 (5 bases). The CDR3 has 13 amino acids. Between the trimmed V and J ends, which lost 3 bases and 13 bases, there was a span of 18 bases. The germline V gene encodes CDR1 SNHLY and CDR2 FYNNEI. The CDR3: CASSETERSPGFF. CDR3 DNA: TGTGCCAGCAGTGAGACAGAGCGGTCTCCGGGTTTCTTT. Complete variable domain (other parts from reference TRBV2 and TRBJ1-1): EPEVTQTPSHQVTQMGQEVILRCVPISNHLYFYWYRQILGQKVEFLVSFYNNEISEKSEIFDDQFSVERPDGSNFTLKIRSTKLEDSAMYFCASSETERSPGFFGQGTRLTVV.

In DNA form, the CDR3 reads TGCAGTGCTCATCCGTCAACTAGAACAACGACGAGGGAGCAGTTCTTC. It translates to CSAHPSTRTTTREQFF. The chain couples TRBV20-1 to TRBJ2-1; D may be TRBD2 (5 bases). The CDR3 has 16 residues. The germline V gene encodes CDR1 DFQATT and CDR2 SNEGSKA (reference sequence). Trimming pared 5 bases from V and 10 bases from J, leaving 27 bases between.

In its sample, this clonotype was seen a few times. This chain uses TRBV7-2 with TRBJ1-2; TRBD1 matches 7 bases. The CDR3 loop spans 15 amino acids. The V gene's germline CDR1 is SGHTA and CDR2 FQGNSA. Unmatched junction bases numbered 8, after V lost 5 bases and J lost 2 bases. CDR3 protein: CASSRPGQINYGYTF. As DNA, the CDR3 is TGTGCCAGCAGCCGCCCGGGACAGATAAACTATGGCTACACCTTC.

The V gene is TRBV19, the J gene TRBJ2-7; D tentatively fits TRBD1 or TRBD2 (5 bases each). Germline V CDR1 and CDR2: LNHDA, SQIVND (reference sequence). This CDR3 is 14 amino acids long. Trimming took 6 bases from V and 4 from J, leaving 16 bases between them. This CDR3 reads CASSTRDGRYEQYF. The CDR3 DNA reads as TGTGCCAGTAGCACCCGGGACGGACGGTACGAGCAGTACTTC.

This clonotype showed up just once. The CDR3 loop is CASSLDINSYEQYF. CDR3 nucleotide sequence: TGTGCCAGCAGCTTGGACATTAATTCCTACGAGCAGTACTTC. This chain links TRBV7-2 with TRBJ2-7, with a tentative D call TRBD1 (5 bases). CDR3 size: 14 residues. Trimming cost V 3 bases and J 1 base, with 10 bases left between them. Germline CDR1 and CDR2: SGHTA and FQGNSA.

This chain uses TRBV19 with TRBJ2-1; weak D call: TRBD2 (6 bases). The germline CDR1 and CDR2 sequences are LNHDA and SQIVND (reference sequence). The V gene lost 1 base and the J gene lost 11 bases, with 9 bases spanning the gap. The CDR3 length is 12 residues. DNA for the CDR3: TGTGCCAGTAGTATAGGGAGGGAGAAGCAGTTCTTC. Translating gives CASSIGREKQFF.

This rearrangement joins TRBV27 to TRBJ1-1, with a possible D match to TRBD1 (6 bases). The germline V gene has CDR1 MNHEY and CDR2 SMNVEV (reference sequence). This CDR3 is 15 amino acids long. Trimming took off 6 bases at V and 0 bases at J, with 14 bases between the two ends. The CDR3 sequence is CASSDRPLVNTEAFF. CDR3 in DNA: TGTGCCAGCAGCGACAGGCCGCTTGTGAACACTGAAGCTTTCTTT.

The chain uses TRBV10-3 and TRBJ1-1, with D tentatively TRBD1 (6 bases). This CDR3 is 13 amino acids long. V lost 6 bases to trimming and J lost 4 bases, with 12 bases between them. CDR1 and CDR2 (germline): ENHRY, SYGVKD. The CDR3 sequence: CAIRQTGVTEAFF. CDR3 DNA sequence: TGTGCCATCAGGCAGACAGGAGTCACTGAAGCTTTCTTT.

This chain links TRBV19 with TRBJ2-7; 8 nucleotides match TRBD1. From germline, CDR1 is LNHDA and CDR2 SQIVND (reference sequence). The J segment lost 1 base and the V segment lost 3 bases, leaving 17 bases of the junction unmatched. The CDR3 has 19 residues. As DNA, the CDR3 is TGTGCCAGTAGTATGGTCCGATCCACCGGGACAGGAACTTCCTACGAGCAGTACTTC. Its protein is CASSMVRSTGTGTSYEQYF.